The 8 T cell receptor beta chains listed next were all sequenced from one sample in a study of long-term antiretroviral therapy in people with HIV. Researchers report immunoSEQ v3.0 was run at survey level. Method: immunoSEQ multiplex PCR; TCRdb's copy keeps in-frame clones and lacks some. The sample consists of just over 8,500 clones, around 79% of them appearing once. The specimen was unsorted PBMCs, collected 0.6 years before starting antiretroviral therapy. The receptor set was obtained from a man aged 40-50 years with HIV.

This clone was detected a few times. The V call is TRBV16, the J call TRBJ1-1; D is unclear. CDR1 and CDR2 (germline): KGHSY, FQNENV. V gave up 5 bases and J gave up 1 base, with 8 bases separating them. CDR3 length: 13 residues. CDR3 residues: CASSDGGNTEAFF. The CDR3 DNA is TGTGCCAGCAGCGATGGAGGGAACACTGAAGCTTTCTTT.

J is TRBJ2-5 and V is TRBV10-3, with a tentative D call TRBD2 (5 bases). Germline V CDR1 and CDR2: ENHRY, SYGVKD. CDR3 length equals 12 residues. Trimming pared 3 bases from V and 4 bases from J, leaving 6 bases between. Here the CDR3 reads CAISDRGETQYF. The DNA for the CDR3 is TGTGCCATCAGTGATCGGGGAGAGACCCAGTACTTC.

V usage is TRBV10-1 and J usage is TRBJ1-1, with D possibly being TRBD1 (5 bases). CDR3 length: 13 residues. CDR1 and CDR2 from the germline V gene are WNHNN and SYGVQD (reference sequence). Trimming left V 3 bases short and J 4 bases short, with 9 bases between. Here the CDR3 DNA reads TGCGCCAGCAGTGATGGGGGTAGCACTGAAGCTTTCTTT. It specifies CASSDGGSTEAFF.

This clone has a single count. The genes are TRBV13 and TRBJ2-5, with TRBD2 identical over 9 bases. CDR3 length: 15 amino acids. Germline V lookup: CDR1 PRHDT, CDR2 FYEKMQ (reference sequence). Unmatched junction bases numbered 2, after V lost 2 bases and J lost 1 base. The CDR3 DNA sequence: TGTGCCAGCAGCTTACAGCGGGGGGTCCAAGAGACCCAGTACTTC. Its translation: CASSLQRGVQETQYF.

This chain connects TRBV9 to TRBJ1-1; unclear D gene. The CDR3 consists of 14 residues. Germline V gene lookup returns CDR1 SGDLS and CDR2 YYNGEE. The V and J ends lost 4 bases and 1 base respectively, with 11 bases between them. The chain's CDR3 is CASSFYPGNTEAFF. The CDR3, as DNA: TGTGCCAGCAGCTTTTACCCGGGGAACACTGAAGCTTTCTTT.

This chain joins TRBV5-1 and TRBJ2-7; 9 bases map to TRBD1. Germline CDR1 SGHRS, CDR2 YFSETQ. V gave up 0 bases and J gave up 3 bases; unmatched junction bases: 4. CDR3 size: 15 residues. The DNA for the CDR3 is TGCGCCAGCAGCTTGGAGGGACAGGGTTTCTACGAGCAGTACTTC. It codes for CASSLEGQGFYEQYF.

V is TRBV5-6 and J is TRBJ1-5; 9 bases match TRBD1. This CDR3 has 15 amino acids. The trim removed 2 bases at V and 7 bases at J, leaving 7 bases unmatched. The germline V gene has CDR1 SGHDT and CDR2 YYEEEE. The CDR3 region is CASSFSGTGRQPQHF. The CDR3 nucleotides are TGTGCCAGCAGCTTCTCCGGGACAGGGCGCCAGCCCCAGCATTTT. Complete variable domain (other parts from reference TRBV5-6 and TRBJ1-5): DAGVTQSPTHLIKTRGQQVTLRCSPKSGHDTVSWYQQALGQGPQFIFQYYEEEERQRGNFPDRFSGHQFPNYSSELNVNALLLGDSALYLCASSFSGTGRQPQHFGDGTRLSIL.

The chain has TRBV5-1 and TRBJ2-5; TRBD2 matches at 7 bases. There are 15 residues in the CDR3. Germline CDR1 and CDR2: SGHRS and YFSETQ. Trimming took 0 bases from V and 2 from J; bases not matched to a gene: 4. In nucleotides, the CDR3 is TGCGCCAGCAGCTTGGTTCTAGCGGTACAAGAGACCCAGTACTTC. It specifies CASSLVLAVQETQYF.